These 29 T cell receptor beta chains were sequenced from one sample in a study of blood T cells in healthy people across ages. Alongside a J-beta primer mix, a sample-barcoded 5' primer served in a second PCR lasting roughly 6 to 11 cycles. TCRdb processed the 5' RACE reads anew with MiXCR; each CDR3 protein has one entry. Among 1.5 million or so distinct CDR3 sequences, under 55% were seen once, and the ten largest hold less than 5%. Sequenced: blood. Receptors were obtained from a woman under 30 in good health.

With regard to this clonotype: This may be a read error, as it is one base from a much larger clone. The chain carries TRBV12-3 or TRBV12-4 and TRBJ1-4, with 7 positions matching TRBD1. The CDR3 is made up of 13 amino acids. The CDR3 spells CVSSYRGRVELFF. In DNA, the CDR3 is TGTGTCAGCAGTTACAGGGGCCGCGTCGAACTGTTTTTT.

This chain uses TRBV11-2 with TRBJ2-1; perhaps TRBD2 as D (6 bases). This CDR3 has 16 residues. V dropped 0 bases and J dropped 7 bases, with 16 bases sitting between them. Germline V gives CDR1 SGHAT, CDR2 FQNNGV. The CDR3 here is CASSLDVGAGGNEQFF. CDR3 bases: TGTGCCAGCAGCTTAGATGTTGGTGCTGGGGGGAATGAGCAGTTCTTC.

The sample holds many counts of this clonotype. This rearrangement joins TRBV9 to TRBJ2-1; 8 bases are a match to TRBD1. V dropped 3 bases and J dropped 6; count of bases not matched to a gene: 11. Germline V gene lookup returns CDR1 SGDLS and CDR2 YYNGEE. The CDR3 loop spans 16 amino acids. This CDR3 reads CASSADRAGMGNEQFF. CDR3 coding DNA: TGTGCCAGCAGCGCGGACAGGGCTGGAATGGGCAATGAGCAGTTCTTC.

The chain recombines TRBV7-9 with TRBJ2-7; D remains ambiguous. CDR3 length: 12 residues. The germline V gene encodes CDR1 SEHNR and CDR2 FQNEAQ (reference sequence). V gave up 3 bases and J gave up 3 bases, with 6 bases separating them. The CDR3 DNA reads TGTGCCAGCAGCTTCCACGGCTACGAGCAGTACTTC. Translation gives CASSFHGYEQYF.

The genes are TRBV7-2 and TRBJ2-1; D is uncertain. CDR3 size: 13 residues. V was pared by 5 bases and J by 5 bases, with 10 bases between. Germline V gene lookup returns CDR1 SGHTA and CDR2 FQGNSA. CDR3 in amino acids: CASSVNSNNEQFF. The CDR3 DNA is TGTGCCAGCAGCGTAAATAGTAACAATGAGCAGTTCTTC.

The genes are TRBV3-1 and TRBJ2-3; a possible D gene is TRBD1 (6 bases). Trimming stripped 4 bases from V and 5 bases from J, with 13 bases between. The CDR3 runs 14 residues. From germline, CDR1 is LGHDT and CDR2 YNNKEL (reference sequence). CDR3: CASSRAQGKDTQYF. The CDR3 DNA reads TGTGCCAGCAGCCGCGCACAGGGAAAAGATACGCAGTATTTT.

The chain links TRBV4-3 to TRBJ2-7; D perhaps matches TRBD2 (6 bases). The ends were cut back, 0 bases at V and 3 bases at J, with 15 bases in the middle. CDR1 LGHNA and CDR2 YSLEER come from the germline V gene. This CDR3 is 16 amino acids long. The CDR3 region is CASSQDLGRGNYEQYF. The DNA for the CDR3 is TGCGCCAGCAGCCAAGATCTTGGGCGGGGTAACTACGAGCAGTACTTC.

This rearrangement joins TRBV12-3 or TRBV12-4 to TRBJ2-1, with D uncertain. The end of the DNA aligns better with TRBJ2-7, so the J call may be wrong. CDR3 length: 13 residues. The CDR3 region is CASSFPNNNEQYF. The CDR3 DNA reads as TGTGCCAGCAGTTTTCCCAATAATAATGAGCAGTACTTC.

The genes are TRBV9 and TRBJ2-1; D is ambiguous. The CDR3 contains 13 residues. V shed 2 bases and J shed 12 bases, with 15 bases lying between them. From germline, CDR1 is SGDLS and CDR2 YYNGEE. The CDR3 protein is CASSVASSSGQFF. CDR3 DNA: TGTGCCAGCAGCGTCGCGAGTTCGAGTGGGCAGTTCTTC. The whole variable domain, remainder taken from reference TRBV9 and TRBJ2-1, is DSGVTQTPKHLITATGQRVTLRCSPRSGDLSVYWYQQSLDQGLQFLIQYYNGEERAKGNILERFSAQQFPDLHSELNLSSLELGDSALYFCASSVASSSGQFFGPGTRLTVL.

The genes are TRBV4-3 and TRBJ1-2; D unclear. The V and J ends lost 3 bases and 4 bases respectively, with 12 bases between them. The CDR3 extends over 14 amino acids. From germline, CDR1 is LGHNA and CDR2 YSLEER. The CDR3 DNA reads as TGCGCCAGCAGCCAGGAAGGACGAGTCTATGGCTACACCTTC. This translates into CASSQEGRVYGYTF.

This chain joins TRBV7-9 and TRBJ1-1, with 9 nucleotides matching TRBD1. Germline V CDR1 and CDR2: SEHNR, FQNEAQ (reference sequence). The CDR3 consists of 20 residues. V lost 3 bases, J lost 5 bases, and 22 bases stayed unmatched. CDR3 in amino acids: CASSLLPNSIPGQGRTEAFF. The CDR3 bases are TGTGCCAGCAGCTTGTTACCCAATTCGATACCGGGACAGGGTAGAACTGAAGCTTTCTTT.

CDR3 bases: TGTGCCACCGCAGGAGGTTCTAGCAATCAGCCCCAGCATTTT. It encodes CATAGGSSNQPQHF. The J gene is TRBJ1-5, the V gene TRBV10-3, with unresolved D. The CDR3 is made up of 14 amino acids. The germline V gene encodes CDR1 ENHRY and CDR2 SYGVKD. Trimming pared 10 bases from V and 0 bases from J, leaving 13 bases between.

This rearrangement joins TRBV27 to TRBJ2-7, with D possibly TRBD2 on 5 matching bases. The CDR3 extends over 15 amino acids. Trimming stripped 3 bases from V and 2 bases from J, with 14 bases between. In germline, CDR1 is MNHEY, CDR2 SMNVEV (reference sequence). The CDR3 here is CASSFLSGTTYEQYF. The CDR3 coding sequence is TGTGCCAGCAGTTTTTTGAGCGGAACTACCTACGAGCAGTACTTC.

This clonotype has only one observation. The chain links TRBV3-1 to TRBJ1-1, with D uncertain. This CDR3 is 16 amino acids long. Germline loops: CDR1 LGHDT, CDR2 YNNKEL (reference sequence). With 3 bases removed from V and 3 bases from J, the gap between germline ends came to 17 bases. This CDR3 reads CASSHPTRARYTEAFF. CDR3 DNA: TGTGCCAGCAGCCACCCAACTAGGGCGAGGTACACTGAAGCTTTCTTT.

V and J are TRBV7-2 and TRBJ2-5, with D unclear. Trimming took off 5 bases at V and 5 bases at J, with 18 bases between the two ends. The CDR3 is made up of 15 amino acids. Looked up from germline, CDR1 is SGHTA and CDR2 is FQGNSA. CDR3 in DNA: TGTGCCAGCAGCAAAAACAGTAATCCCGGGGAGACCCAGTACTTC. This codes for CASSKNSNPGETQYF.

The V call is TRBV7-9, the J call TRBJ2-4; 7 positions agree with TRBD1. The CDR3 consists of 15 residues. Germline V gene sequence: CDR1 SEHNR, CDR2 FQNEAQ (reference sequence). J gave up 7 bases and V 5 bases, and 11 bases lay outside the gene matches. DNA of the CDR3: TGTGCCAGCAGCCCGACAGGGATCGGTCGGAACATTCAGTACTTC. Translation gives CASSPTGIGRNIQYF. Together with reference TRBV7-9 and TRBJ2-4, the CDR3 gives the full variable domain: DTGVSQNPRHKITKRGQNVTFRCDPISEHNRLYWYRQTLGQGPEFLTYFQNEAQLEKSRLLSDRFSAERPKGSFSTLEIQRTEQGDSAMYLCASSPTGIGRNIQYFGAGTRLSVL.

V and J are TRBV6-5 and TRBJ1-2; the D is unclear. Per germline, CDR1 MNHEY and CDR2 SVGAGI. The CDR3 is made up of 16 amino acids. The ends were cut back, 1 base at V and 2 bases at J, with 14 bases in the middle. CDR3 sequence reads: CASSYYPGWENYGYTF. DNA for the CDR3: TGTGCCAGCAGTTACTACCCGGGATGGGAGAACTATGGCTACACCTTC.

CDR3 sequence reads: CASSETLKVYEQYF. The CDR3 DNA reads as TGTGCCAGCAGCGAGACTTTAAAGGTCTACGAGCAGTACTTC. This sequence joins TRBV7-9 and TRBJ2-7; no clear D gene. The V gene lost 5 bases and the J gene lost 3 bases, with 14 bases spanning the gap. There are 14 residues in the CDR3. Per the germline V gene, CDR1 is SEHNR and CDR2 is FQNEAQ (reference sequence).

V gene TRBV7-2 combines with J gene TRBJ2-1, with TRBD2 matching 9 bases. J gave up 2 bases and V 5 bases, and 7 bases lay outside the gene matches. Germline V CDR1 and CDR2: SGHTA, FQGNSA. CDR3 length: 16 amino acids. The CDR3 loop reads CASSAPGTSTYNEQFF. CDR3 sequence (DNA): TGTGCCAGCAGCGCTCCCGGGACTAGCACCTACAATGAGCAGTTCTTC. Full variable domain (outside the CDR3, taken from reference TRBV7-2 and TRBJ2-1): GAGVSQSPSNKVTEKGKDVELRCDPISGHTALYWYRQSLGQGLEFLIYFQGNSAPDKSGLPSDRFSAERTGGSVSTLTIQRTQQEDSAVYLCASSAPGTSTYNEQFFGPGTRLTVL.

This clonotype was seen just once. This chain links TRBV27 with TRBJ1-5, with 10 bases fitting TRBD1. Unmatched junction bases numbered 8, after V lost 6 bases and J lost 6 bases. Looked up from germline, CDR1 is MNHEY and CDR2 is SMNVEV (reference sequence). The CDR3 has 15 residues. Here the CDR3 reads CASSMGQGLSQPQHF. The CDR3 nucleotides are TGTGCCAGCAGCATGGGACAGGGGTTGAGTCAGCCCCAGCATTTT.

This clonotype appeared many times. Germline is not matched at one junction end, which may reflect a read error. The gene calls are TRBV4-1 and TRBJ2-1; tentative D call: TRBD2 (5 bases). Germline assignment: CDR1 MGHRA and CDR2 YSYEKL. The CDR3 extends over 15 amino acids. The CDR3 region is CASSQVASSYNEQFF. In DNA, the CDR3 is TGTGCCAGCAGCCAAGTAGCGTCATCCTACAATGAGCAGTTCTTC.

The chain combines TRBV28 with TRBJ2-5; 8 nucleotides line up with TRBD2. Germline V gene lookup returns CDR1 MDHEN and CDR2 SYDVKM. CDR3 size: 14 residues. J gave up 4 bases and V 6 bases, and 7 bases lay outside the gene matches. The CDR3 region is CASSVAGIRETQYF. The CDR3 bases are TGTGCCAGCAGCGTAGCGGGAATTCGAGAGACCCAGTACTTC. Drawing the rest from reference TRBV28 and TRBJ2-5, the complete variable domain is DVKVTQSSRYLVKRTGEKVFLECVQDMDHENMFWYRQDPGLGLRLIYFSYDVKMKEKGDIPEGYSVSREKKERFSLILESASTNQTSMYLCASSVAGIRETQYFGPGTRLLVL.

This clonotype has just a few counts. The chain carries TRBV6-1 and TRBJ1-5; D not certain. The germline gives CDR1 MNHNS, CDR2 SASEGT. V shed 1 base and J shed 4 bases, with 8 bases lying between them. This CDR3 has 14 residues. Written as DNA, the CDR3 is TGTGCCAGCAGTGAAGAACACCTGAATCAGCCCCAGCATTTT. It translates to CASSEEHLNQPQHF.

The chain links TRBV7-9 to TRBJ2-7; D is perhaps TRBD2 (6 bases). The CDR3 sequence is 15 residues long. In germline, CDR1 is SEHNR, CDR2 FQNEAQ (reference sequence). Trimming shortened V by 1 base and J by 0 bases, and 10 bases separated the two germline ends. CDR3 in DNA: TGTGCCAGCAGCTTAGTCCCTAGCGTCTCCTACGAGCAGTACTTC. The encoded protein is CASSLVPSVSYEQYF.

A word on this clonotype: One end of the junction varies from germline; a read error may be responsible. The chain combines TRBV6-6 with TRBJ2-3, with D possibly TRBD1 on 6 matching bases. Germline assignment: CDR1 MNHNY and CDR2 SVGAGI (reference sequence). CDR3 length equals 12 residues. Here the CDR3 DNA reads TGTGCCTCCAGGGGACGCACAGATATGCAGTATTTT. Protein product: CASRGRTDMQYF.

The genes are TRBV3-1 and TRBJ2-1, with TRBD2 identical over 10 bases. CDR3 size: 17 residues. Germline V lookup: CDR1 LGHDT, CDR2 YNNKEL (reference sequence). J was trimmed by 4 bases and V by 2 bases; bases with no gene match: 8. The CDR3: CASSQYPQREGYNEQFF. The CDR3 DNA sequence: TGTGCCAGCAGCCAATACCCCCAGCGGGAGGGTTACAATGAGCAGTTCTTC.

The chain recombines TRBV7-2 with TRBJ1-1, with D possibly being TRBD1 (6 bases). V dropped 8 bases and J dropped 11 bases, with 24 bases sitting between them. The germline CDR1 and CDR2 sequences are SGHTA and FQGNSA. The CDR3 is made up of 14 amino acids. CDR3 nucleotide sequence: TGTGCCAGCGCGAATGGACAGAAGTATACGCAGGCTTTCTTT. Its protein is CASANGQKYTQAFF.

The CDR3 DNA sequence: TGTGCCAGCAGCTTACTACACAGGGTTTACAATGAGCAGTTCTTC. Translation gives CASSLLHRVYNEQFF. The V and J genes are TRBV7-9 and TRBJ2-1; a weak D match, TRBD1 (6 bases). V was pared by 2 bases and J by 4 bases, with 12 bases between. Per germline, CDR1 SEHNR and CDR2 FQNEAQ (reference sequence). CDR3 size: 15 residues.

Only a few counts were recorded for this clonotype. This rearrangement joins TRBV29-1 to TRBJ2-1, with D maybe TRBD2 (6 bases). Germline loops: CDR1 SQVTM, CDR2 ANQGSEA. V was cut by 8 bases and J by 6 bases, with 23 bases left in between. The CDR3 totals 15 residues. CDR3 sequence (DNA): TGCAGCACTGGTTTTCTCTCCCCCGGGAGCAATGAGCAGTTCTTC. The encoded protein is CSTGFLSPGSNEQFF.